These 9 T cell receptor beta chains originate from one sample sequenced in a study of T cells after yellow fever vaccination. TCRdb fed the 5' RACE reads into MiXCR, producing one record per CDR3 protein. Among some 350,000 distinct CDR3 sequences listed, 3.5% to 4.5% were seen once. Sequencing used PBMCs, obtained 5 days after the yellow fever booster vaccination. The receptors stem from a man aged 18 to 29 who received the YFV17D yellow fever vaccine.

The rearrangement links TRBV12-3 or TRBV12-4 to TRBJ2-3; TRBD2 aligns across 8 bases. J was trimmed by 5 bases and V by 11 bases; bases with no gene match: 12. This CDR3 has 14 amino acids. The CDR3 nucleotides read TGTGCCGCCGCCGGGGGACTAGTCAAAGATACGCAGTATTTT. Its protein is CAAAGGLVKDTQYF.

This clonotype came up many times. The chain recombines TRBV7-3 with TRBJ2-3, with 7 positions matching TRBD1. V was clipped by 3 bases and J by 4 bases; unmatched bases: 4. Germline CDR1 is SGHTA and CDR2 is FQGTGA. There are 14 residues in the CDR3. CDR3 protein: CASSFIGGADTQYF. CDR3 DNA sequence: TGTGCCAGCAGCTTCATAGGGGGCGCAGATACGCAGTATTTT.

This clonotype has a count of ten or more. The chain has TRBV3-1 and TRBJ1-1; a weak D match, TRBD1 (5 bases). The V and J ends lost 1 base and 7 bases respectively, with 10 bases between them. There are 13 residues in the CDR3. Germline values: CDR1 LGHDT, CDR2 YNNKEL (reference sequence). CDR3 nucleotide sequence: TGTGCCAGCAGCCAAGCACGTGGGGGTGAAGCTTTCTTT. It is translated as CASSQARGGEAFF. Supplemented by reference TRBV3-1 and TRBJ1-1, the full variable domain reads DTAVSQTPKYLVTQMGNDKSIKCEQNLGHDTMYWYKQDSKKFLKIMFSYNNKELIINETVPNRFSPKSPDKAHLNLHINSLELGDSAVYFCASSQARGGEAFFGQGTRLTVV.

This clonotype was seen ten or more times. The chain joins TRBV12-3 or TRBV12-4 to TRBJ2-4; D tentatively fits TRBD1 or TRBD2 (5 bases each). Trimming stripped 5 bases from V and 0 bases from J, with 17 bases between. This CDR3 has 17 residues. The CDR3: CASSVLTRGLAKNIQYF. CDR3 nucleotide sequence: TGTGCCAGCAGTGTTCTAACGAGGGGTTTAGCCAAAAACATTCAGTACTTC.

This clonotype occurred a few times. V usage is TRBV4-2 and J usage is TRBJ1-1; maybe TRBD1 (6 bases). Trimming removed 2 bases at V and 5 bases at J, with 21 bases between. The CDR3 is 17 amino acids. The germline CDR1 and CDR2 sequences are LGHNA and YNFKEQ. The CDR3 DNA sequence: TGTGCCAGCAGCCAATCGGGCAGGGGATCTCTGATGACTGAAGCTTTCTTT. It specifies CASSQSGRGSLMTEAFF.

This clonotype was seen at least ten times. V is TRBV12-3 or TRBV12-4 and J is TRBJ1-2; D ambiguous. The CDR3 covers 13 residues. V lost 3 bases to trimming and J lost 1 base, with 6 bases between them. This CDR3 reads CASSFGSNYGYTF. CDR3 DNA: TGTGCCAGCAGTTTCGGCAGTAACTATGGCTACACCTTC.

J is TRBJ1-5 and V is TRBV6-1; no definite D call. CDR1 MNHNS and CDR2 SASEGT come from the germline V gene. Deletions cut 1 base from V and 7 bases from J, with 17 bases between. This CDR3 comprises 16 residues. The CDR3 reads CASSEVGSSPGQPQHF. The CDR3 region has the DNA TGTGCCAGCAGTGAAGTGGGCTCTTCCCCTGGGCAGCCCCAGCATTTT.

The table lists this clonotype with many counts. The rearrangement uses TRBV7-2 and TRBJ1-3; D is unclear. Germline V gene lookup returns CDR1 SGHTA and CDR2 FQGNSA. The CDR3 sequence is 14 residues long. Trimming pared 2 bases from V and 4 bases from J, leaving 9 bases between. This CDR3 reads CASSLNLLGNTIYF. The CDR3 DNA is TGTGCCAGCAGCTTAAACCTACTCGGAAACACCATATATTTT.

The sample holds many counts of this clonotype. This chain joins TRBV5-6 and TRBJ2-1; D not certain. V was shortened by 4 bases and J by 0 bases, with 17 bases between the two germline ends. The CDR3 is made up of 17 amino acids. Germline assignment: CDR1 SGHDT and CDR2 YYEEEE. CDR3 residues: CASSLPVPSFSYNEQFF. The CDR3 DNA reads as TGTGCCAGCAGCCTCCCGGTTCCCTCCTTCTCCTACAATGAGCAGTTCTTC.